This is a list of T cell receptor beta chains from one sample in a study of cytomegalovirus exposure and HLA in healthy donors. Assay used: immunoSEQ multiplex PCR; TCRdb lists only in-frame clones, some missing. Of about 200,000 clones in the sample, around four fifths were seen once. Sequenced input: PBMCs. These TCRs come from a woman aged 50 to 60 in good health and CMV-seropositive. Both conserved end residues are part of each CDR3. Fields, in order: CDR3 protein, V gene, J gene.

CDR3aa: CASGTGNTGELFF
v_gene: TRBV5-1
j_gene: TRBJ2-2

CDR3aa: CASSFSGGATEAFF
v_gene: TRBV5-1
j_gene: TRBJ1-1

CDR3aa: CASSLVPQGQSSPLHF
v_gene: TRBV5-5
j_gene: TRBJ1-6

CDR3aa: CASTRGTGGRLGIDRSYEQYF
v_gene: TRBV2
j_gene: TRBJ2-7

CDR3aa: CSAGLNTEAFF
v_gene: TRBV29-1
j_gene: TRBJ1-1

CDR3aa: CSVGTDRAAVEDGYTF
v_gene: TRBV29-1
j_gene: TRBJ1-2

CDR3aa: CASSNRVNQPQHF
v_gene: TRBV6-5
j_gene: TRBJ1-5

CDR3aa: CAIRDSRYGSTF
v_gene: TRBV10-3
j_gene: TRBJ1-2

CDR3aa: CASDREAFF
v_gene: TRBV10-1
j_gene: TRBJ1-1

CDR3aa: CASSVGTGAYGYTF
v_gene: TRBV9
j_gene: TRBJ1-2

CDR3aa: CASSWDINTEAFF
v_gene: TRBV5-1
j_gene: TRBJ1-1

CDR3aa: CASSPDRSSNTEAFF
v_gene: TRBV18
j_gene: TRBJ1-1

CDR3aa: CASSQQSLADYEQYF
v_gene: TRBV4-2
j_gene: TRBJ2-7

CDR3aa: CASSSGQVLGNTIYF
v_gene: TRBV5-1
j_gene: TRBJ1-3

CDR3aa: CASSHERGAYEQYF
v_gene: TRBV6-6
j_gene: -

CDR3aa: CASSPGVDVNYGYTF
v_gene: TRBV28
j_gene: TRBJ1-2

CDR3aa: CASRDRQGEKLFF
v_gene: TRBV6-1
j_gene: TRBJ1-4

CDR3aa: CASSYSISGSGNTIYF
v_gene: TRBV6-5
j_gene: TRBJ1-3

CDR3aa: CAGPGGGRGNGYTF
v_gene: TRBV25-1
j_gene: TRBJ1-2

CDR3aa: CAISESGAANEQFF
v_gene: TRBV10-3
j_gene: TRBJ2-1

CDR3aa: CASSSGGGLAKNIQYF
v_gene: TRBV7-2
j_gene: TRBJ2-4

CDR3aa: CASSLVASGGYEQYF
v_gene: TRBV7-2
j_gene: TRBJ2-7

CDR3aa: CASSIPQGGYTF
v_gene: TRBV19
j_gene: TRBJ1-2

CDR3aa: CASRETGTNYGYTF
v_gene: TRBV6-5
j_gene: TRBJ1-2

CDR3aa: CASSRQQIQETQYF
v_gene: TRBV5-4
j_gene: TRBJ2-5

CDR3aa: CATSRVDQETQYF
v_gene: TRBV15
j_gene: TRBJ2-5

CDR3aa: CASSPLPAGTAYEQYF
v_gene: TRBV18
j_gene: TRBJ2-7

CDR3aa: CASREMPGLGNQPQHF
v_gene: TRBV6-1
j_gene: TRBJ1-5

CDR3aa: CASSLGQDGDIQYF
v_gene: TRBV5-1
j_gene: TRBJ2-4

CDR3aa: CASRNGLAGVNEQFF
v_gene: TRBV6-1
j_gene: TRBJ2-1

CDR3aa: CASSARLAGKETQYF
v_gene: TRBV2
j_gene: TRBJ2-5

CDR3aa: CASSSSVARGRGETQYF
v_gene: TRBV9
j_gene: TRBJ2-5

CDR3aa: CASSAGTSGSYEQYF
v_gene: TRBV5-4
j_gene: TRBJ2-7

CDR3aa: CASTPGGENYGYTF
v_gene: TRBV9
j_gene: TRBJ1-2

CDR3aa: CASSLAAGSSTDTQYF
v_gene: TRBV7-6
j_gene: TRBJ2-3

CDR3aa: CASRGDRTNTGELFF
v_gene: TRBV11-2
j_gene: TRBJ2-2

CDR3aa: CATSGGGPFNEKLFF
v_gene: TRBV6-4
j_gene: TRBJ1-4